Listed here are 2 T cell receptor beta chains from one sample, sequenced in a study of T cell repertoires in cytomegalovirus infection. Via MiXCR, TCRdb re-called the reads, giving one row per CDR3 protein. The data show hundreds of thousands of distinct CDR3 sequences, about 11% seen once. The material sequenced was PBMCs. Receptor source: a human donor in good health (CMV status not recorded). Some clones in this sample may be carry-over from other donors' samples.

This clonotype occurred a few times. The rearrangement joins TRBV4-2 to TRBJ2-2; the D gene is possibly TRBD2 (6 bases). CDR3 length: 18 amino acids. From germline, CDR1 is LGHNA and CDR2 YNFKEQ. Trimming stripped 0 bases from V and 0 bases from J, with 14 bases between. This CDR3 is CASSQEGLWGANTGELFF. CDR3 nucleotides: TGTGCCAGCAGCCAAGAAGGTCTTTGGGGGGCGAACACCGGGGAGCTGTTTTTT.

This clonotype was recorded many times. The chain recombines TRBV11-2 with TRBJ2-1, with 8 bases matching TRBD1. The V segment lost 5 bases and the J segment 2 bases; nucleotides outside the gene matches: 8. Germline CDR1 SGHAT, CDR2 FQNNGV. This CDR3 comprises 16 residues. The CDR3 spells CASSGSDRETYNEQFF. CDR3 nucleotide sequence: TGTGCCAGCAGCGGGTCGGACAGGGAGACCTACAATGAGCAGTTCTTC.